These 18 T cell receptor beta chains originate from one sample sequenced in a study of T cells after yellow fever vaccination. TCRdb passed the 5' RACE reads through MiXCR, listing each CDR3 protein once. Found here are around 300,000 distinct CDR3 sequences, about 4.5% of them singletons; the top ten hold 15% to 20%. The sample here was PBMCs, taken 15 days after the yellow fever booster vaccination. The receptors shown here come from a man aged 18 to 29 who received the YFV17D yellow fever vaccine.

The V call is TRBV3-1, the J call TRBJ2-1; unclear D gene. V was clipped by 1 base and J by 4 bases, with 11 bases between them. From germline, CDR1 is LGHDT and CDR2 YNNKEL (reference sequence). The CDR3 runs 15 residues. CDR3 protein: CASSQGRGVYNEQFF. The DNA for the CDR3 is TGTGCCAGCAGCCAAGGCCGAGGCGTTTACAATGAGCAGTTCTTC.

This clonotype was seen only a few times. The rearrangement links TRBV7-2 to TRBJ1-1; tentatively, D is TRBD1 (6 bases). The CDR3 extends over 18 amino acids. Trimming stripped 4 bases from V and 4 bases from J, with 25 bases between. Germline assignment: CDR1 SGHTA and CDR2 FQGNSA. In DNA, the CDR3 is TGTGCCAGCAGCTCCTCCCGGGGGCAAGTTACATGGGGCACTGAAGCTTTCTTT. Its protein product is CASSSSRGQVTWGTEAFF. The full variable domain, completed using reference TRBV7-2 and TRBJ1-1, is GAGVSQSPSNKVTEKGKDVELRCDPISGHTALYWYRQSLGQGLEFLIYFQGNSAPDKSGLPSDRFSAERTGGSVSTLTIQRTQQEDSAVYLCASSSSRGQVTWGTEAFFGQGTRLTVV.

This clonotype was recorded at least ten times. V and J are TRBV4-3 and TRBJ2-4, with 9 nucleotides matching TRBD1. The V and J ends lost 6 bases and 2 bases, in that order; junction bases with no gene match: 8. CDR3 size: 16 residues. Germline V lookup: CDR1 LGHNA, CDR2 YSLEER. The CDR3 nucleotides read TGCGCCAGCAGTCCCCGGCACAGGGGGCCCAAAAACATTCAGTACTTC. This encodes CASSPRHRGPKNIQYF.

CDR3 sequence reads: CASSLGDRAQETQYF. The DNA for the CDR3 is TGTGCCAGCAGCCTTGGGGACAGGGCGCAAGAGACCCAGTACTTC. The rearrangement links TRBV4-2 to TRBJ2-5; TRBD1 matches at 9 bases. The J segment lost 2 bases and the V segment lost 4 bases, leaving 5 bases of the junction unmatched. The CDR3 totals 15 residues. Germline-derived CDR1 and CDR2 are LGHNA and YNFKEQ.

This clonotype came up a few times. The CDR3 nucleotides are TGTGCCAGCTCGGACACAACCTATGGCTACACCTTC. Amino acids: CASSDTTYGYTF. V and J are TRBV5-4 and TRBJ1-2, with TRBD1 as a possible D gene (5 bases). The CDR3 covers 12 residues. Per germline, CDR1 SGHNT and CDR2 YYREEE (reference sequence). V lost 7 bases to trimming and J lost 4 bases, with 11 bases between them.

This clonotype was seen repeatedly, ten times or more. The rearrangement links TRBV7-8 to TRBJ2-5; D is unclear. Trimming took off 1 base at V and 1 base at J, with 10 bases between the two ends. This CDR3 is 15 amino acids long. Per the germline V gene, CDR1 is SGHVS and CDR2 is FQNEAQ. The CDR3 coding sequence is TGTGCCAGCAGCTTAGAAGTTCTAGGCCAAGAGACCCAGTACTTC. Its translation is CASSLEVLGQETQYF. The variable domain in full, completed from reference TRBV7-8 and TRBJ2-5, reads GAGVSQSPRYKVAKRGQDVALRCDPISGHVSLFWYQQALGQGPEFLTYFQNEAQLDKSGLPSDRFFAERPEGSVSTLKIQRTQQEDSAVYLCASSLEVLGQETQYFGPGTRLLVL.

This clonotype was observed many times. This sequence joins TRBV12-3 or TRBV12-4 and TRBJ2-7; TRBD1 might be the D (5 bases). The CDR3 contains 12 residues. With 5 bases removed from V and 7 bases from J, the gap between germline ends came to 12 bases. Here the CDR3 DNA reads TGTGCCAGCAGTAGACCTCCAGGGGAGCAGTACTTC. It is translated as CASSRPPGEQYF.

The chain couples TRBV20-1 to TRBJ2-1, with a possible D match to TRBD1 (6 bases). The CDR3 has 14 residues. Trimming shortened V by 6 bases and J by 9 bases, and 21 bases separated the two germline ends. CDR1 is DFQATT and CDR2 is SNEGSKA in the germline V gene (reference sequence). CDR3 loop: CSAPRGRTAGEQFF. In nucleotides, the CDR3 is TGCAGTGCCCCCAGGGGACGGACAGCTGGTGAGCAGTTCTTC.

The table lists this clonotype with many counts. The chain has TRBV5-1 and TRBJ2-2, with D perhaps being TRBD1 or TRBD2 (5 bases each). The germline CDR1 and CDR2 sequences are SGHRS and YFSETQ. V was clipped by 5 bases and J by 6 bases, with 8 bases between them. The CDR3 is made up of 12 amino acids. In DNA, the CDR3 is TGCGCCAGCAGTCAGGGACCCGGGGAGCTGTTTTTT. The encoded protein is CASSQGPGELFF.

In its sample, this clonotype was seen many times. The CDR3 reads CASSFPHAGDTEAFF. The CDR3 region has the DNA TGTGCCAGCAGTTTCCCCCACGCGGGGGATACTGAAGCTTTCTTT. The chain carries TRBV12-3 or TRBV12-4 and TRBJ1-1, with a tentative D call TRBD1 (5 bases). Trimming cost V 3 bases and J 5 bases, with 16 bases left between them. CDR3 length: 15 amino acids.

This clonotype has a count of ten or more. The V call is TRBV20-1, the J call TRBJ2-1, with 8 positions matching TRBD2. CDR3 length equals 14 residues. V shed 3 bases, J shed 9 bases, and the junction held 10 bases outside the gene matches. Germline lookup yields CDR1 DFQATT and CDR2 SNEGSKA (reference sequence). The DNA for the CDR3 is TGCAGTGCTAGTCTTTATAGCGGGGACGGTGAGCAGTTCTTC. Translated, it gives CSASLYSGDGEQFF.

The rearrangement joins TRBV12-3 or TRBV12-4 to TRBJ1-2, with a weak D call TRBD1 (5 bases). Trimming cost V 4 bases and J 4 bases, with 13 bases left between them. The length of the CDR3 is 14 residues. Written as DNA, the CDR3 is TGTGCCAGCAGTTCCTGGGGGGTCGGCTATGGCTACACCTTC. Translating gives CASSSWGVGYGYTF.

The rearrangement links TRBV9 to TRBJ1-1, with D unresolved. The CDR3 covers 13 residues. Germline CDR1 and CDR2: SGDLS and YYNGEE. Trimming removed 4 bases from V and 1 base from J, with 8 bases in between. In DNA, the CDR3 is TGTGCCAGCAGCCCCAATGGGAACACTGAAGCTTTCTTT. This translates into CASSPNGNTEAFF.

This clonotype was counted between two and nine times. J is TRBJ2-7 and V is TRBV6-2 or TRBV6-3; 8 bases agree with TRBD1. V trimming: 6 bases; J trimming: 2 bases; junction bases outside the gene matches: 6. Germline V lookup: CDR1 MNHEY, CDR2 SVGEGT. This CDR3 has 14 amino acids. CDR3: CASRGTGGAYEQYV. The CDR3 nucleotides are TGTGCCAGCAGGGGGACAGGCGGCGCCTACGAGCAGTACGTC.

The chain couples TRBV7-2 to TRBJ2-5; D may be TRBD2 (5 bases). The V end lost 2 bases, the J end lost 4 bases, and 14 bases lay between the germline ends. From germline, CDR1 is SGHTA and CDR2 FQGNSA. This CDR3 has 15 residues. The CDR3 sequence: CASSLSRGMIETQYF. The CDR3 nucleotides are TGTGCCAGCAGCTTATCTCGAGGGATGATAGAGACCCAGTACTTC.

The gene calls are TRBV12-3 or TRBV12-4 and TRBJ1-1; TRBD1 is a possible D gene (5 bases). This CDR3 has 13 residues. Trimming took 6 bases from V and 1 from J, leaving 9 bases between them. CDR3 in amino acids: CASRAGGNTEAFF. CDR3 sequence (DNA): TGTGCCAGCAGGGCGGGGGGGAACACTGAAGCTTTCTTT.

This clonotype appeared a few times. This chain connects TRBV5-4 to TRBJ1-1; D is undetermined. The CDR3 contains 14 residues. The V end was cut by 9 bases, the J end by 0 bases, with 15 bases between. In germline, CDR1 is SGHNT, CDR2 YYREEE (reference sequence). The CDR3: CATRTSLMNTEAFF. In nucleotides, the CDR3 is TGTGCCACTCGGACTTCCCTTATGAACACTGAAGCTTTCTTT.

This clonotype was counted between two and nine times. The gene calls are TRBV4-1 and TRBJ2-1, with 11 bases identical to TRBD2. CDR1 is MGHRA, CDR2 YSYEKL, per germline. V lost 2 bases to trimming and J lost 1 base; unmatched junction nucleotides: 10. The CDR3 has 19 amino acids. In DNA, the CDR3 is TGCGCCAGCAGCCAACTAGCGGGGGGTAGCTTGGGGTCCTACAATGAGCAGTTCTTC. This codes for CASSQLAGGSLGSYNEQFF.